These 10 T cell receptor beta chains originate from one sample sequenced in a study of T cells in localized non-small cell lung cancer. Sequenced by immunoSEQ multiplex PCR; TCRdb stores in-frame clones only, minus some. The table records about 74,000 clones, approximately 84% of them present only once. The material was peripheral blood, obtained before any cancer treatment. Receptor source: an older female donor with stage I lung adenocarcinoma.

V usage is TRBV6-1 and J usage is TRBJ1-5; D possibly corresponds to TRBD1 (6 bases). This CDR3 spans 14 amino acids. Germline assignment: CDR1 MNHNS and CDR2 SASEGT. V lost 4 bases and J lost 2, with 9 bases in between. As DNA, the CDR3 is TGTGCCAGCAGTGGTGCAGGGGGCAATCAGCCCCAGCATTTT. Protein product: CASSGAGGNQPQHF.

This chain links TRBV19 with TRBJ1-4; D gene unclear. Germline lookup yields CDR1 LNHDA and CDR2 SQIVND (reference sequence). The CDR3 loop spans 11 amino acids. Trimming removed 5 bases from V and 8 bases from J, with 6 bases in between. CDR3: CASSLREKLFF. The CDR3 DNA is TGTGCCAGTAGTCTGCGGGAAAAACTGTTTTTT.

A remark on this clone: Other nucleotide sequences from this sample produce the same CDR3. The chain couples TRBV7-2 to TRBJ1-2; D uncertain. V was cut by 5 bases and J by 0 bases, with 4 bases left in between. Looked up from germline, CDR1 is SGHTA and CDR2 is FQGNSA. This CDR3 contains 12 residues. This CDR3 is CASSPTNYGYTF. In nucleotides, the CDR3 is TGTGCCAGCAGCCCAACTAACTATGGCTACACCTTC.

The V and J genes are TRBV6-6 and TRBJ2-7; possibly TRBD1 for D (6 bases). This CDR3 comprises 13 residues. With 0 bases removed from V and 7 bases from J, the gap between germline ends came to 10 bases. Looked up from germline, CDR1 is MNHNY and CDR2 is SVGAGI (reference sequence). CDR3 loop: CASSYSIGGEQYF. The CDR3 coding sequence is TGTGCCAGCAGTTACTCGATAGGGGGAGAGCAGTACTTC.

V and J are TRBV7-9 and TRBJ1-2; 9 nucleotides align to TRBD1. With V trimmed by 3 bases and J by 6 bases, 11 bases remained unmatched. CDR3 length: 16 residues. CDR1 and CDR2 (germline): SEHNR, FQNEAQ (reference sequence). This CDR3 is CASSFYGTGITDGYTF. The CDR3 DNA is TGTGCCAGCAGCTTTTACGGGACAGGGATTACGGATGGCTACACCTTC.

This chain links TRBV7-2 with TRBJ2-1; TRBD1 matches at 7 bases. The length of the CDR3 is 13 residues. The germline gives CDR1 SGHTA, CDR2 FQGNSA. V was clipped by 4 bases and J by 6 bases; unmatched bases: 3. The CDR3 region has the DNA TGTGCCAGCAGCTCATGGGACAGCAATGAGCAGTTCTTC. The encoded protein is CASSSWDSNEQFF.

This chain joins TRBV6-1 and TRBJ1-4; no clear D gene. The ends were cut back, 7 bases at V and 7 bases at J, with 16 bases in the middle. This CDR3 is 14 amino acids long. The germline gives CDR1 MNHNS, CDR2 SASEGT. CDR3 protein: CASTNGLTSEKLFF. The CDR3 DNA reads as TGTGCCAGCACCAACGGGCTAACCAGTGAAAAACTGTTTTTT.

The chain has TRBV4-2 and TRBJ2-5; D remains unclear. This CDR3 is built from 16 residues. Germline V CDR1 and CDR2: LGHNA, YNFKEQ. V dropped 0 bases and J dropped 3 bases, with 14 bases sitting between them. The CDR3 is CASSQDAIAAEETQYF. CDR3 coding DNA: TGTGCCAGCAGCCAAGATGCAATAGCCGCAGAAGAGACCCAGTACTTC.

The CDR3 is CASSSPGQGENNEQFF. The CDR3 coding sequence is TGTGCCAGCTCGTCCCCGGGACAGGGGGAGAACAATGAGCAGTTCTTC. The V gene is TRBV18, the J gene TRBJ2-1; 11 nucleotides line up with TRBD1. The V gene's germline CDR1 is KGHSH and CDR2 LQKENI. Losses at the gene ends were 6 bases for V and 5 bases for J; bases not matched to a gene: 9. The CDR3 is made up of 16 amino acids.

The CDR3 region has the DNA TGTGCCAGCCGGGGACAGGCGAGCTCCTACGAGCAGTACTTC. This sequence encodes CASRGQASSYEQYF. J is TRBJ2-7 and V is TRBV6-6; 8 bases are a match to TRBD1. Per the germline V gene, CDR1 is MNHNY and CDR2 is SVGAGI (reference sequence). V shed 8 bases, J shed 0 bases, and the junction held 6 bases outside the gene matches. The CDR3 covers 14 residues.